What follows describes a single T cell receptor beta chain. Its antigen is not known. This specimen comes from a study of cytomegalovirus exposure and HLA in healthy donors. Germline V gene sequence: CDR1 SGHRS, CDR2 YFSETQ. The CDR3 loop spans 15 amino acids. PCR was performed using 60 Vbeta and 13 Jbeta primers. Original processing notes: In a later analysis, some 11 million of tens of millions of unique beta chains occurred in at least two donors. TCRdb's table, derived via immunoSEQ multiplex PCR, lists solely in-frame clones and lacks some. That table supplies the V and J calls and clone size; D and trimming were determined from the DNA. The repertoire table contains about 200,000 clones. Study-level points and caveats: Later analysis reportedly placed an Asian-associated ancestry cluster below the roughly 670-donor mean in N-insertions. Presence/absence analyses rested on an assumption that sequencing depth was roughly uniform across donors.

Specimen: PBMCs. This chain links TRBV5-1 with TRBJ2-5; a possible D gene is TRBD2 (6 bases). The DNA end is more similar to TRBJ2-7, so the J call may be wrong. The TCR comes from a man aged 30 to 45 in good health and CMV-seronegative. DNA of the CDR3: TGCGCCAGCAGCTTTGGGACGGGAGCAGCCTACGAGCAGTACTTC. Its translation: CASSFGTGAAYEQYF.